This T cell receptor (beta chain) was retrieved from a study of cytomegalovirus exposure and HLA in healthy donors. Study findings and constraints: It was confirmed in vitro that a few of the CMV-associated chains were specific for CMV antigens. When a later analysis compared HLA-associated TCR beta chains with equally common others, the HLA-associated chains turned out to be more clonally expanded and to have lower generation probabilities. A later analysis revealed that TCR association rates differed between HLA loci, peaking at DRB1 and bottoming out at HLA-C. Donors belonging to an Asian-associated ancestry cluster reportedly showed fewer N-insertions in productive TCRs than the roughly 700-donor mean, according to what a later analysis found.

The CDR3 loop spans 16 amino acids. V was pared by 1 base and J by 3 bases, with 13 bases between. Germline lookup yields CDR1 SGHTA and CDR2 FQGNSA. PCR employed 60 Vbeta and 13 Jbeta primers. Assay used: immunoSEQ multiplex PCR; TCRdb lists only in-frame clones, some missing. The sample carries fewer than 130,000 clones, around three quarters recorded once. Concerning this clone: Its antigen is as yet unknown. Other DNA sequences from this sample encode an identical CDR3 as well.

The sequenced material came from PBMCs. The clonotype comes from a female donor in good health and CMV-seropositive. The chain employs TRBV7-2 and TRBJ2-1; perhaps TRBD1 as D (6 bases). The CDR3 DNA sequence: TGTGCCAGCAGCTTAGAGGGGACACACTACTACAATGAGCAGTTCTTC. Residues: CASSLEGTHYYNEQFF.